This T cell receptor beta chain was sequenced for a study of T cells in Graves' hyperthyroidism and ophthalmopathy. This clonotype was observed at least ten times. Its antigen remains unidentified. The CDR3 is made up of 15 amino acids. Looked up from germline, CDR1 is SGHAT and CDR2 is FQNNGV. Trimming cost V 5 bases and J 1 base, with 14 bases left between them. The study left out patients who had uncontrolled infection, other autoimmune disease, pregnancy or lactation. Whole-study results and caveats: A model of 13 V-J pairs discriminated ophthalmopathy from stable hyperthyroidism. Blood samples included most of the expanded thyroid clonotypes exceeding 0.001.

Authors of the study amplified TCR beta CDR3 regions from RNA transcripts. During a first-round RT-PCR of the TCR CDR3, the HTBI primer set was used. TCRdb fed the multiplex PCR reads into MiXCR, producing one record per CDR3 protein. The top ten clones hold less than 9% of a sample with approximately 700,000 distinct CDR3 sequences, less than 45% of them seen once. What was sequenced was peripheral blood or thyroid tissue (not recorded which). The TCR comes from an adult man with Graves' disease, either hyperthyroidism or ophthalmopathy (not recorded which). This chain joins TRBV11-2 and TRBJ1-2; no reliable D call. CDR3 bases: TGTGCCAGCAGCCCAATCCTGGGAGTTAACTATGGCTACACCTTC. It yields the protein CASSPILGVNYGYTF.